A single sample is the source of the 30 T cell receptor beta chains below, sequenced in a study of blood T cell repertoires in COVID-19. Data came from immunoSEQ multiplex PCR; TCRdb stores just in-frame clones and leaves some out. This sample has roughly 100,000 clones, with more than 65% found just once. The material sequenced was peripheral blood. Source of these receptors: an elderly woman with active or convalescent COVID-19.

The chain uses TRBV28 and TRBJ2-3; possible D gene TRBD2, 7 bases. Germline-derived CDR1 and CDR2 are MDHEN and SYDVKM. The CDR3 loop spans 14 amino acids. Trimming shortened V by 4 bases and J by 4 bases, and 12 bases separated the two germline ends. CDR3: CASSSPGGADTQYF. The CDR3 DNA reads as TGTGCCAGCAGTTCGCCGGGGGGCGCAGATACGCAGTATTTT.

This chain joins TRBV19 and TRBJ1-1, with 7 bases lining up with TRBD1. The length of the CDR3 is 20 residues. Germline assignment: CDR1 LNHDA and CDR2 SQIVND (reference sequence). Trimming removed 4 bases from V and 4 bases from J; junction bases left unmatched: 24. The CDR3 nucleotides read TGTGCCAGTAGTACCCGAACCCCACAGACAGGGAAGAAAGGGGGCACTGAAGCTTTCTTT. Protein: CASSTRTPQTGKKGGTEAFF. The whole variable domain, remainder taken from reference TRBV19 and TRBJ1-1, is DGGITQSPKYLFRKEGQNVTLSCEQNLNHDAMYWYRQDPGQGLRLIYYSQIVNDFQKGDIAEGYSVSREKKESFPLTVTSAQKNPTAFYLCASSTRTPQTGKKGGTEAFFGQGTRLTVV.

This clone was detected a few times. The chain carries TRBV28 and TRBJ1-5; the match to TRBD1 covers 8 bases. Germline trimming cut 7 bases from V and 2 bases from J; bases unmatched to any gene: 1. Germline CDR1 and CDR2: MDHEN and SYDVKM. CDR3 length: 13 amino acids. In DNA form, the CDR3 reads TGTGCCAGCATGACAGGGGGCAATCAGCCCCAGCATTTT. Protein: CASMTGGNQPQHF.

This clone has a single count. The V and J genes are TRBV4-2 and TRBJ2-1, with 12 bases aligning to TRBD2. V was pared by 0 bases and J by 7 bases, with 7 bases of the junction left unmatched. The CDR3 spans 17 residues. CDR1 is LGHNA, CDR2 YNFKEQ, per germline. CDR3 loop: CASSQDHPSGRVNEQFF. The CDR3 coding sequence is TGTGCCAGCAGCCAAGATCACCCTAGCGGGAGGGTGAATGAGCAGTTCTTC.

This clone was detected a few times. The rearrangement uses TRBV5-1 and TRBJ2-1, with D possibly matching TRBD2 (5 bases). The CDR3 contains 14 residues. Trimming pared 4 bases from V and 9 bases from J, leaving 17 bases between. Germline values: CDR1 SGHRS, CDR2 YFSETQ. The CDR3 region is CASSPDYVLGEQFF. CDR3 sequence (DNA): TGCGCCAGCAGCCCCGACTATGTACTTGGTGAGCAGTTCTTC.

The rearrangement uses TRBV27 and TRBJ2-7; possibly TRBD1 for D (6 bases). CDR1 and CDR2 (germline): MNHEY, SMNVEV (reference sequence). CDR3 size: 14 residues. Trimming stripped 6 bases from V and 2 bases from J, with 14 bases between. CDR3 protein: CASRWDTFAYEQYF. The CDR3 nucleotides read TGTGCCAGCAGATGGGACACCTTCGCCTACGAGCAGTACTTC.

This rearrangement joins TRBV19 to TRBJ1-2, with D hard to call. Germline values: CDR1 LNHDA, CDR2 SQIVND (reference sequence). Trimming cost V 9 bases and J 4 bases, with 12 bases left between them. There are 12 residues in the CDR3. The CDR3 DNA sequence: TGTGCCAGCGGGGTCGGGGTCTATGGCTACACCTTC. It encodes CASGVGVYGYTF.

V is TRBV29-1 and J is TRBJ2-7; D is possibly TRBD1 (6 bases). V gave up 3 bases and J gave up 6 bases, with 15 bases separating them. CDR1 and CDR2 (germline): SQVTM, ANQGSEA. The CDR3 length is 13 residues. The CDR3 is CSVEGHRGGEQYF. In DNA, the CDR3 is TGCAGCGTTGAGGGACATAGAGGTGGCGAGCAGTACTTC.

The chain recombines TRBV2 with TRBJ2-1; possibly TRBD1 for D (6 bases). Germline V gene lookup returns CDR1 SNHLY and CDR2 FYNNEI. This CDR3 comprises 14 residues. Trimming shortened V by 7 bases and J by 15 bases, and 25 bases separated the two germline ends. The CDR3 reads CASTPPRTQGGWFF. The CDR3 DNA reads TGTGCCAGCACCCCCCCCCGGACACAAGGGGGTTGGTTCTTC.

The chain joins TRBV15 to TRBJ2-1, with 7 bases fitting TRBD2. The CDR3 contains 15 residues. In germline, CDR1 is LNHNV, CDR2 YYDKDF (reference sequence). J was trimmed by 5 bases and V by 0 bases; bases with no gene match: 4. The CDR3 region is CATSRDYAGDNEQFF. DNA of the CDR3: TGTGCCACCAGCAGAGATTATGCGGGGGACAATGAGCAGTTCTTC.

The chain uses TRBV9 and TRBJ2-4; D perhaps matches TRBD2 (6 bases). Germline lookup yields CDR1 SGDLS and CDR2 YYNGEE. Trimming took off 0 bases at V and 2 bases at J, with 6 bases between the two ends. The CDR3 is 14 amino acids. CDR3 DNA: TGTGCCAGCAGCGTAGGCGGGACCAAAAACATTCAGTACTTC. This gives the protein CASSVGGTKNIQYF.

The gene calls are TRBV7-2 and TRBJ2-7; 11 bases line up with TRBD2. This CDR3 is built from 15 residues. The trim removed 3 bases at V and 2 bases at J, leaving 3 bases unmatched. Germline V gene sequence: CDR1 SGHTA, CDR2 FQGNSA. The CDR3 DNA is TGTGCCAGCAGCTTTGGTAGCGGGAGGGCCTACGAGCAGTACTTC. Protein: CASSFGSGRAYEQYF.

Of note for this clone: Mismatch with germline at one junction end may stem from a read error. This chain joins TRBV5-1 and TRBJ1-1; maybe TRBD1 (6 bases). Germline loops: CDR1 SGHRS, CDR2 YFSETQ. The length of the CDR3 is 14 residues. In DNA form, the CDR3 reads TGTGCCAGCAGTATACAGGGACAGAACACTGAAGCTTTCTTT. Translating gives CASSIQGQNTEAFF.

This clone showed up many times. CDR3 DNA: TGTGCCACCAGCAGGCGGGCCACCATGGAGACCCAGTACTTC. As protein: CATSRRATMETQYF. The V and J genes are TRBV15 and TRBJ2-5; D might be TRBD2 (5 bases). V lost 3 bases, J lost 5 bases, and 13 bases lay in between. From germline, CDR1 is LNHNV and CDR2 YYDKDF (reference sequence). There are 14 residues in the CDR3.

The rearrangement uses TRBV5-5 and TRBJ2-1, with TRBD1 matching 7 bases. This CDR3 spans 17 amino acids. J gave up 0 bases and V 4 bases, and 10 bases lay outside the gene matches. The germline gives CDR1 SGHKS, CDR2 YYEKEE (reference sequence). CDR3 sequence (DNA): TGTGCCAGCAGCCCCATGCCAGGGGGAAGCTCCTACAATGAGCAGTTCTTC. This gives the protein CASSPMPGGSSYNEQFF.

There are many counts of this clone. The V call is TRBV5-6, the J call TRBJ2-2, with 7 nucleotides matching TRBD1. CDR3 length: 14 amino acids. Germline CDR1 is SGHDT and CDR2 is YYEEEE. The trim removed 0 bases at V and 11 bases at J, leaving 7 bases unmatched. The CDR3 DNA is TGTGCCAGCAGCTTGGCCACAGGGGTCCGCGAGCTGTTTTTT. Translation: CASSLATGVRELFF.

This chain links TRBV28 with TRBJ2-6; D may be TRBD2 (5 bases). The CDR3 runs to 15 residues. Germline CDR1 MDHEN, CDR2 SYDVKM. V was cut by 4 bases and J by 2 bases, with 9 bases left in between. CDR3 DNA sequence: TGTGCCAGCAGTTCCTTCGGGGCTGGGGCCAACGTCCTGACTTTC. Protein sequence: CASSSFGAGANVLTF.

The chain links TRBV18 to TRBJ2-3; 7 bases agree with TRBD1. The trim removed 1 base at V and 3 bases at J, leaving 7 bases unmatched. The CDR3 is 16 residues long. The germline gives CDR1 KGHSH, CDR2 LQKENI. CDR3 amino acids: CASSPRSGGGTDTQYF. The CDR3 DNA is TGTGCCAGCTCACCACGATCAGGGGGTGGAACAGATACGCAGTATTTT.

The V and J genes are TRBV14 and TRBJ1-2; 10 bases match TRBD1. This CDR3 is built from 13 residues. Germline CDR1 and CDR2: SGHDN and FVKESK. V gave up 11 bases and J gave up 7 bases; unmatched junction bases: 10. The CDR3 nucleotides are TGTGCCTCACGACAGGGGGCCTCTCTTGGCTACACCTTC. Translating gives CASRQGASLGYTF.

This clone showed up just a few times. The chain joins TRBV24-1 to TRBJ2-5, with 10 positions matching TRBD1. Trimming at V came to 4 bases and at J to 4 bases, leaving 8 bases not matched to a gene. CDR3 length: 16 residues. CDR1 and CDR2 from the germline V gene are KGHDR and SFDVKD. The CDR3, as DNA: TGTGCCACCAGTGAACTAGGACAGGGGGACCTAGAGACCCAGTACTTC. This codes for CATSELGQGDLETQYF.

Only a few counts were recorded for this clone. The CDR3 DNA follows: TGCGCCAGCAGCTTGGAAACAGAATACACTGAAGCTTTCTTT. Translation: CASSLETEYTEAFF. The V gene is TRBV5-1, the J gene TRBJ1-1; D remains ambiguous. The V end lost 0 bases, the J end lost 3 bases, and 9 bases lay between the germline ends. The CDR3 has 14 amino acids. The germline gives CDR1 SGHRS, CDR2 YFSETQ.

This clone was seen a few times. The chain links TRBV2 to TRBJ2-2; 9 nucleotides align to TRBD1. This CDR3 is built from 15 residues. Germline V CDR1 and CDR2: SNHLY, FYNNEI. Unmatched junction bases numbered 7, after V lost 6 bases and J lost 5 bases. CDR3 coding DNA: TGTGCCAGCAGGTTGGACAGGGGTATTACCGGGGAGCTGTTTTTT. It translates to CASRLDRGITGELFF.

The chain uses TRBV20-1 and TRBJ1-2; unclear D gene. CDR1 is DFQATT and CDR2 is SNEGSKA in the germline V gene (reference sequence). The CDR3 contains 9 residues. Trimming removed 8 bases from V and 8 bases from J, with 9 bases in between. CDR3 nucleotides: TGCAGTAATTCATTGGGCTACACCTTC. Protein sequence: CSNSLGYTF.

The chain combines TRBV7-3 with TRBJ2-1, with 13 bases matching TRBD2. CDR1 is SGHTA, CDR2 FQGTGA, per germline. V lost 4 bases, J lost 8 bases, and 5 bases stayed unmatched. The CDR3 totals 15 residues. CDR3 in amino acids: CASSSRTSGSYEQFF. The CDR3 DNA reads as TGTGCCAGCAGCTCACGGACTAGCGGGAGCTATGAGCAGTTCTTC.

The chain recombines TRBV30 with TRBJ1-1, with D unclear. CDR1 is GTSNPN and CDR2 is SVGIG in the germline V gene (reference sequence). This CDR3 comprises 12 residues. Trimming stripped 7 bases from V and 7 bases from J, with 16 bases between. The CDR3 bases are TGTGCCTCCACCCGAGATCGAGTTGAAGCTTTCTTT. Amino acid sequence: CASTRDRVEAFF.

The rearrangement links TRBV6-2 or TRBV6-3 to TRBJ2-7, with TRBD2 matching 13 bases. Germline V lookup: CDR1 MNHEY, CDR2 SVGEGT. V was clipped by 6 bases and J by 6 bases; unmatched bases: 5. This CDR3 spans 14 amino acids. CDR3 sequence: CASSQTSGRPEQYF. CDR3 in DNA: TGTGCCAGCAGCCAGACTAGCGGGAGGCCCGAGCAGTACTTC.

The table lists this clone with a count of one. The chain combines TRBV12-3 or TRBV12-4 with TRBJ2-7; the D is unclear. The V gene lost 4 bases and the J gene lost 2 bases, with 9 bases spanning the gap. CDR3 size: 13 residues. CDR3 residues: CASSYVAAYEQYF. For the CDR3, the DNA is TGTGCCAGCAGTTACGTCGCGGCCTACGAGCAGTACTTC.

This clone has only a few counts. V and J are TRBV2 and TRBJ1-2; the D gene is possibly TRBD1 (5 bases). CDR1 and CDR2 (germline): SNHLY, FYNNEI. There are 15 residues in the CDR3. V lost 7 bases to trimming and J lost 1 base, with 16 bases between them. Here the CDR3 reads CASKLSLDSNYGYTF. The CDR3 DNA reads as TGTGCCAGCAAACTTAGCCTCGACAGTAACTATGGCTACACCTTC.

The rearrangement joins TRBV2 to TRBJ1-1, with D possibly matching TRBD1 (5 bases). V was pared by 7 bases and J by 1 base, with 10 bases between. The CDR3 spans 13 residues. Per the germline V gene, CDR1 is SNHLY and CDR2 is FYNNEI. The CDR3 spells CASMEGRNTEAFF. DNA of the CDR3: TGTGCCAGCATGGAGGGGCGGAACACTGAAGCTTTCTTT.

The chain has TRBV9 and TRBJ1-2; D gene uncertain. V lost 2 bases, J lost 8 bases, and 16 bases lay in between. The CDR3 extends over 14 amino acids. Germline V gene data show CDR1 as SGDLS and CDR2 as YYNGEE. The CDR3 region has the DNA TGTGCCAGCAGCGTGTCAGACGGACTTGAGGGCTACACCTTC. Its protein is CASSVSDGLEGYTF. Based on the CDR3 plus reference TRBV9 and TRBJ1-2, the full variable domain is DSGVTQTPKHLITATGQRVTLRCSPRSGDLSVYWYQQSLDQGLQFLIQYYNGEERAKGNILERFSAQQFPDLHSELNLSSLELGDSALYFCASSVSDGLEGYTFGSGTRLTVV.